The 27 T cell receptor beta chains listed next were all sequenced from one sample in a study of blood T cell repertoires in COVID-19 (dated by TCRdb to the early 2020s). The method behind the library was the immunoSEQ multiplex PCR assay. Entries here come from immuneACCESS through TCRdb and include only in-frame sequences with V and J called. Some clones fail to appear in such tables; in the studies checked, an unresolved V gene covers under half of the shortfall, and the cause of the remainder is unknown. This sample is represented by about 310,000 clones; around 86% of them were singletons. In total, the top ten clones hold 1% of the sample. Source material: peripheral blood. The receptors stem from a man aged 45-65 years with active or convalescent COVID-19.

The rearrangement uses TRBV27 and TRBJ1-6; 7 nucleotides match TRBD1. Germline V gene data show CDR1 as MNHEY and CDR2 as SMNVEV (reference sequence). With V trimmed by 4 bases and J by 9 bases, 12 bases remained unmatched. This CDR3 has 16 amino acids. The CDR3 nucleotides read TGTGCCAGCAGTTCGACGACAGGGCTGGGAATTTCACCCCTCCACTTT. It specifies CASSSTTGLGISPLHF.

The chain employs TRBV24-1 and TRBJ2-3; 8 nucleotides line up with TRBD2. There are 18 residues in the CDR3. V was pared by 3 bases and J by 2 bases, with 12 bases of the junction left unmatched. CDR1 is KGHDR and CDR2 is SFDVKD in the germline V gene. DNA of the CDR3: TGTGCCACCAGTGATCCCGGTCGGGCGGGGGGTTTCACAGATACGCAGTATTTT. Translated: CATSDPGRAGGFTDTQYF.

The chain is built from TRBV6-2 or TRBV6-3 and TRBJ2-3; 10 bases are shared with TRBD2. The CDR3 sequence is 14 residues long. Germline V gene sequence: CDR1 MNHEY, CDR2 SVGEGT. J was trimmed by 9 bases and V by 4 bases; bases with no gene match: 7. The CDR3 loop is CASSFLAGAQTQYF. In nucleotides, the CDR3 is TGTGCCAGCAGTTTTCTAGCGGGGGCCCAAACGCAGTATTTT.

In its sample, this clone was seen once. The genes are TRBV4-2 and TRBJ1-3, with D perhaps TRBD1 (6 bases). Germline lookup yields CDR1 LGHNA and CDR2 YNFKEQ. The ends were cut back, 5 bases at V and 6 bases at J, with 23 bases in the middle. This CDR3 comprises 17 residues. CDR3 protein: CASSISFTTGNENTIYF. In DNA, the CDR3 is TGTGCCAGCAGCATCTCCTTCACCACAGGGAATGAAAACACCATATATTTT.

This rearrangement joins TRBV19 to TRBJ2-2; 9 nucleotides agree with TRBD1. With V trimmed by 5 bases and J by 2 bases, 12 bases remained unmatched. This CDR3 has 18 residues. Germline V gives CDR1 LNHDA, CDR2 SQIVND (reference sequence). Here the CDR3 reads CASSLKTGGRLNTGELFF. The CDR3 DNA sequence: TGTGCCAGTAGTCTAAAGACAGGGGGGAGATTAAACACCGGGGAGCTGTTTTTT.

The genes are TRBV5-1 and TRBJ1-4; D perhaps matches TRBD1 (6 bases). In germline, CDR1 is SGHRS, CDR2 YFSETQ. Trimming left V 0 bases short and J 7 bases short, with 13 bases between. This CDR3 has 15 residues. CDR3 nucleotides: TGCGCCAGCAGCTTGGTGGCAGGGGTATCTGAAAAACTGTTTTTT. Protein: CASSLVAGVSEKLFF.

The gene calls are TRBV15 and TRBJ1-2; D is undetermined. From germline, CDR1 is LNHNV and CDR2 YYDKDF (reference sequence). V lost 1 base and J lost 5, with 14 bases in between. The length of the CDR3 is 15 residues. The CDR3 spells CATSRGGEMGYGYTF. CDR3 DNA: TGTGCCACCAGCAGAGGGGGAGAAATGGGATATGGCTACACCTTC. The variable domain in full, with the rest retrieved from reference TRBV15 and TRBJ1-2, is DAMVIQNPRYQVTQFGKPVTLSCSQTLNHNVMYWYQQKSSQAPKLLFHYYDKDFNNEADTPDNFQSRRPNTSFCFLDIRSPGLGDTAMYLCATSRGGEMGYGYTFGSGTRLTVV.

This clone showed up just once. This rearrangement joins TRBV27 to TRBJ1-5; 10 bases align to TRBD1. The V gene end was trimmed by 4 bases and the J gene end by 9 bases; junction bases not matched to a gene: 12. Germline-derived CDR1 and CDR2 are MNHEY and SMNVEV (reference sequence). The CDR3 has 16 amino acids. CDR3 sequence (DNA): TGTGCCAGCAGTTCAGAGATCCGGGACAGGGGACTGCCCCAGCATTTT. Its translation is CASSSEIRDRGLPQHF.

The chain couples TRBV7-2 to TRBJ2-3; 7 bases fit TRBD1. J lost 6 bases, V lost 5 bases, and 11 bases had no gene match. This CDR3 has 15 residues. From germline, CDR1 is SGHTA and CDR2 FQGNSA. The CDR3: CASSKWDSTHDTQYF. For the CDR3, the DNA is TGTGCCAGCAGCAAATGGGACAGTACCCACGATACGCAGTATTTT.

The gene calls are TRBV11-2 and TRBJ2-3; 7 bases fit TRBD1. There are 15 residues in the CDR3. Looked up from germline, CDR1 is SGHAT and CDR2 is FQNNGV. With 6 bases clipped from V and 6 bases from J, the junction kept 12 bases outside the gene matches. CDR3 region: CASRERPGGRDTQYF. In nucleotides, the CDR3 is TGTGCCAGCAGGGAGAGGCCAGGGGGAAGGGATACGCAGTATTTT. Variable domain in full (rest from reference TRBV11-2 and TRBJ2-3): EAGVAQSPRYKIIEKRQSVAFWCNPISGHATLYWYQQILGQGPKLLIQFQNNGVVDDSQLPKDRFSAERLKGVDSTLKIQPAKLEDSAVYLCASRERPGGRDTQYFGPGTRLTVL.

The chain joins TRBV2 to TRBJ1-2; a weak D match, TRBD1 (6 bases). The CDR3 is made up of 14 amino acids. CDR1 is SNHLY, CDR2 FYNNEI, per germline. V lost 2 bases to trimming and J lost 7 bases, with 14 bases between them. The CDR3 bases are TGTGCCAGCAGTGAATTGGTGGGGGCCGGTGGCTACACCTTC. Protein sequence: CASSELVGAGGYTF.

There are a few counts of this clone. The chain is built from TRBV5-1 and TRBJ1-1; 9 nucleotides agree with TRBD1. The trim removed 4 bases at V and 1 base at J, leaving 8 bases unmatched. CDR1 is SGHRS, CDR2 YFSETQ, per germline. The CDR3 is made up of 16 amino acids. CDR3 amino acids: CASSAVTGGTNTEAFF. In nucleotides, the CDR3 is TGCGCCAGCAGCGCCGTCACAGGGGGCACGAACACTGAAGCTTTCTTT.

V usage is TRBV19 and J usage is TRBJ1-1; the D gene is possibly TRBD1 (5 bases). There are 15 residues in the CDR3. Per the germline V gene, CDR1 is LNHDA and CDR2 is SQIVND (reference sequence). With 4 bases removed from V and 3 bases from J, the gap between germline ends came to 15 bases. The CDR3 here is CASSRPRRGDTEAFF. The CDR3, as DNA: TGTGCCAGTAGTAGGCCCCGGCGGGGGGACACTGAAGCTTTCTTT.

The rearrangement uses TRBV18 and TRBJ1-1, with 9 nucleotides matching TRBD1. In germline, CDR1 is KGHSH, CDR2 LQKENI. The CDR3 extends over 16 amino acids. The V gene end was trimmed by 3 bases and the J gene end by 1 base; junction bases not matched to a gene: 6. The CDR3, as DNA: TGTGCCAGCTCACCCCAGGGACAGGGCCCGAACACTGAAGCTTTCTTT. Translated, it gives CASSPQGQGPNTEAFF. The full variable domain, in which reference TRBV18 and TRBJ1-1 provide the parts outside the CDR3, is NAGVMQNPRHLVRRRGQEARLRCSPMKGHSHVYWYRQLPEEGLKFMVYLQKENIIDESGMPKERFSAEFPKEGPSILRIQQVVRGDSAAYFCASSPQGQGPNTEAFFGQGTRLTVV.

The chain combines TRBV27 with TRBJ2-7; possible D gene TRBD1, 6 bases. CDR1 is MNHEY and CDR2 is SMNVEV in the germline V gene (reference sequence). The CDR3 is 16 residues long. Deletions cut 5 bases from V and 4 bases from J, with 21 bases between. The CDR3 nucleotides read TGTGCCAGCAGTGTCCGGGACAAATCCCCCCTTTACGAGCAGTACTTC. Its translation: CASSVRDKSPLYEQYF.

The chain combines TRBV7-9 with TRBJ1-1, with D uncertain. The CDR3 totals 14 residues. The V end lost 1 base, the J end lost 2 bases, and 8 bases lay between the germline ends. CDR1 is SEHNR and CDR2 is FQNEAQ in the germline V gene (reference sequence). CDR3 protein: CASSLGHLNTEAFF. The DNA for the CDR3 is TGTGCCAGCAGCTTAGGACACTTAAACACTGAAGCTTTCTTT.

The genes are TRBV19 and TRBJ1-5, with D perhaps matching TRBD1 (5 bases). This CDR3 contains 14 residues. Trimming removed 7 bases at V and 2 bases at J, with 12 bases between. Germline V CDR1 and CDR2: LNHDA, SQIVND (reference sequence). This chain's CDR3 is CASTLGGGNQPQHF. In nucleotides, the CDR3 is TGTGCCAGTACCCTTGGGGGGGGCAATCAGCCCCAGCATTTT.

The chain carries TRBV2 and TRBJ2-6; 8 nucleotides align to TRBD1. The CDR3 spans 15 residues. In germline, CDR1 is SNHLY, CDR2 FYNNEI. The V segment lost 7 bases and the J segment 2 bases; nucleotides outside the gene matches: 4. CDR3 nucleotide sequence: TGTGCCAGCAAGGACAGGGAGGCTGGGGCCAACGTCCTGACTTTC. Protein: CASKDREAGANVLTF.

The gene calls are TRBV7-2 and TRBJ1-2, with TRBD1 matching 7 bases. Germline CDR1 and CDR2: SGHTA and FQGNSA. After removal of 11 bases from V and 4 bases from J, the junction contained 16 bases not matched to a gene. The CDR3 has 15 amino acids. For the CDR3, the DNA is TGTGCCGTCCGGGGTGCCGTAACAGGGGCCTATGGCTACACCTTC. This sequence encodes CAVRGAVTGAYGYTF. The full variable domain, rest sourced from reference TRBV7-2 and TRBJ1-2, is GAGVSQSPSNKVTEKGKDVELRCDPISGHTALYWYRQSLGQGLEFLIYFQGNSAPDKSGLPSDRFSAERTGGSVSTLTIQRTQQEDSAVYLCAVRGAVTGAYGYTFGSGTRLTVV.

The chain recombines TRBV6-6 with TRBJ1-1; possibly TRBD1 for D (6 bases). Per germline, CDR1 MNHNY and CDR2 SVGAGI (reference sequence). Trimming pared 5 bases from V and 2 bases from J, leaving 15 bases between. This CDR3 region has 15 residues. The CDR3 protein is CASSRGGGSNTEAFF. Written as DNA, the CDR3 is TGTGCCAGCAGTCGGGGAGGGGGGTCAAACACTGAAGCTTTCTTT.

The rearrangement links TRBV29-1 to TRBJ2-3; D is unresolved. Trimming removed 1 base at V and 2 bases at J, with 7 bases between. Looked up from germline, CDR1 is SQVTM and CDR2 is ANQGSEA. The length of the CDR3 is 13 residues. The CDR3, as DNA: TGCAGCGTTGAAGGCCCGGTCACAGATACGCAGTATTTT. This translates into CSVEGPVTDTQYF.

This clone was detected only a few times. The chain is built from TRBV19 and TRBJ1-4, with 11 bases matching TRBD1. This CDR3 region has 15 residues. The ends lost 5 bases at V and 5 bases at J; junction bases unmatched: 4. The germline gives CDR1 LNHDA, CDR2 SQIVND (reference sequence). CDR3 sequence reads: CASSDRDRGNEKLFF. CDR3 DNA: TGTGCCAGTAGTGACCGGGACAGGGGGAATGAAAAACTGTTTTTT. The full variable domain, with the rest looked up from reference TRBV19 and TRBJ1-4, is DGGITQSPKYLFRKEGQNVTLSCEQNLNHDAMYWYRQDPGQGLRLIYYSQIVNDFQKGDIAEGYSVSREKKESFPLTVTSAQKNPTAFYLCASSDRDRGNEKLFFGSGTQLSVL.

The V and J genes are TRBV9 and TRBJ1-6, with 7 bases identical to TRBD1. V was clipped by 1 base and J by 8 bases; unmatched bases: 9. CDR1 and CDR2 from the germline V gene are SGDLS and YYNGEE. There are 16 residues in the CDR3. For the CDR3, the DNA is TGTGCCAGCAGCGTAACAGGGGCAGGGACCTATTCACCCCTCCACTTT. Translation gives CASSVTGAGTYSPLHF.

Only a few counts were recorded for this clone. The rearrangement links TRBV9 to TRBJ1-2; D unclear. The CDR3 has 15 amino acids. Germline V gene sequence: CDR1 SGDLS, CDR2 YYNGEE. Trimming left V 0 bases short and J 7 bases short, with 16 bases between. The CDR3 is CASSVEAAPRGGYTF. The CDR3 DNA is TGTGCCAGCAGCGTAGAGGCCGCCCCGAGAGGTGGCTACACCTTC. Full variable domain (remainder filled in from reference TRBV9 and TRBJ1-2): DSGVTQTPKHLITATGQRVTLRCSPRSGDLSVYWYQQSLDQGLQFLIQYYNGEERAKGNILERFSAQQFPDLHSELNLSSLELGDSALYFCASSVEAAPRGGYTFGSGTRLTVV.

This chain connects TRBV28 to TRBJ1-2; 8 nucleotides line up with TRBD1. Germline lookup yields CDR1 MDHEN and CDR2 SYDVKM. The J segment lost 8 bases and the V segment lost 5 bases, leaving 10 bases of the junction unmatched. CDR3 length: 14 residues. The CDR3 sequence: CASSKHGTGGGYTF. The CDR3 DNA sequence: TGTGCCAGCAGTAAACACGGGACAGGCGGCGGCTACACCTTC.

The CDR3 loop is CASSTDLSYNEQFF. As DNA, the CDR3 is TGTGCCAGTAGTACAGACCTCTCCTACAATGAGCAGTTCTTC. The J gene is TRBJ2-1, the V gene TRBV19; D remains ambiguous. The germline V gene encodes CDR1 LNHDA and CDR2 SQIVND (reference sequence). Trimming shortened V by 4 bases and J by 0 bases, and 7 bases separated the two germline ends. CDR3 length: 14 amino acids.

This chain connects TRBV11-3 to TRBJ1-1; the match to TRBD1 covers 9 bases. Trimming at V came to 1 base and at J to 3 bases, leaving 9 bases not matched to a gene. CDR1 is SGHNT, CDR2 YENEEA, per germline. This CDR3 spans 17 amino acids. For the CDR3, the DNA is TGTGCCAGCAGCTTAGGTTGGGTCGACAGGGGGGACACTGAAGCTTTCTTT. This sequence encodes CASSLGWVDRGDTEAFF.